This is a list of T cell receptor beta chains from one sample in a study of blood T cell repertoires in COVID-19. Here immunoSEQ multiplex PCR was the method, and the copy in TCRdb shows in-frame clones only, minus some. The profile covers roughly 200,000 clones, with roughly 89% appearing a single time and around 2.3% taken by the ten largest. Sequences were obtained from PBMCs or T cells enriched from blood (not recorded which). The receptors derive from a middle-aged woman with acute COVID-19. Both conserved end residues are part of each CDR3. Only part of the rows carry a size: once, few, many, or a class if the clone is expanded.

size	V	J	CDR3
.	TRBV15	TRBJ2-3	CATSRGAGGPTDTQYF
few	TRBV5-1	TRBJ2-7	CASSGGQGPSYEQYF
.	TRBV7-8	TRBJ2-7	CASSLNARAYEQYF
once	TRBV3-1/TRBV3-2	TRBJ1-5	CASSQVLLRTGGRVEMEPQHF
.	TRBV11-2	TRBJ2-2	CASSLLGTGSLGRAGELFF
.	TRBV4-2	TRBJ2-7	CASSDHRLPYEQYF
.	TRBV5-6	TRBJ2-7	CASSLDVSGGGYEQYF
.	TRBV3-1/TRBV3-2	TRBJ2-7	CASSPTGGGEQYF
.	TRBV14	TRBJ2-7	CASSQDQVSYEQYF
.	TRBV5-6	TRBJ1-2	CASSSWGDRPNGYTF
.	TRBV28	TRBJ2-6	CASSWGQAGANVLTF
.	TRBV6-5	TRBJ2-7	CASSYSNRGRYEQYF